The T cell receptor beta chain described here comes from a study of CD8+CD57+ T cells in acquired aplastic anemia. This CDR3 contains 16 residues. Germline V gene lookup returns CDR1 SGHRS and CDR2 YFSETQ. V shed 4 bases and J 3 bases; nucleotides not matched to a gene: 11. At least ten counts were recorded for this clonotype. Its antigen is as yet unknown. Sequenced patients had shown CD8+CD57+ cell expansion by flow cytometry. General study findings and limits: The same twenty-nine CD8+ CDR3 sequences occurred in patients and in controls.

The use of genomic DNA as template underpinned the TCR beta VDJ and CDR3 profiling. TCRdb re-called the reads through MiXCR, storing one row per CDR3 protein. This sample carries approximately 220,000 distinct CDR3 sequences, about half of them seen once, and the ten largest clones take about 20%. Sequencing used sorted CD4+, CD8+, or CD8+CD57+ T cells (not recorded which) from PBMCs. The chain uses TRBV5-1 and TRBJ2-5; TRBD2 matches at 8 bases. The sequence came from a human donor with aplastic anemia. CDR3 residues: CASSPRSETSEETQYF. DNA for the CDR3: TGCGCCAGCAGCCCAAGAAGCGAGACTAGCGAAGAGACCCAGTACTTC.